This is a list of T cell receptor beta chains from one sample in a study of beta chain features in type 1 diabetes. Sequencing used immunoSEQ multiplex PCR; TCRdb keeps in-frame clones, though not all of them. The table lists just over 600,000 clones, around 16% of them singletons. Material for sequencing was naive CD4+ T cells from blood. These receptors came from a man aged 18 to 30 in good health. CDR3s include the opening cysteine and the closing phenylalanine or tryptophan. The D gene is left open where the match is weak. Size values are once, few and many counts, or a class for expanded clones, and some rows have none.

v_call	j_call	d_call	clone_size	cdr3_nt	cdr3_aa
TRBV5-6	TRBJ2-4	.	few	TGTGCCAGCAGCTTCCCCCGAGTGGCCAAAAACATTCAGTACTTC	CASSFPRVAKNIQYF
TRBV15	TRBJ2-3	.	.	TGTGCCACCAGCAGAGGAACCAGCCTCACAGATACGCAGTATTTT	CATSRGTSLTDTQYF
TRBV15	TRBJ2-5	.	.	TGTGCCACCAGCAGCTACAGGGTCTTGTACCAAGAGACCCAGTACTTC	CATSSYRVLYQETQYF
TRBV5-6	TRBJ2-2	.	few	TGTGCCAGCAGTTTCGGACAGAAGGCCGGGGAGCTGTTTTTT	CASSFGQKAGELFF
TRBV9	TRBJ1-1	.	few	TGTGCCAGCGCTGGGCCTATGAACACTGAAGCTTTCTTT	CASAGPMNTEAFF
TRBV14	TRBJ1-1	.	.	TGTGCCAGCAGCCAAGTTGGAGGGGTCGGAGGGAACACTGAAGCTTTCTTT	CASSQVGGVGGNTEAFF
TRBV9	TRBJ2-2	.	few	TGTGCCAGCAGCGTAGTCTTGGAGGCAGGGTATAACGGGGAGCTGTTTTTT	CASSVVLEAGYNGELFF
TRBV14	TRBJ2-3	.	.	TGTGCCAGCAGCCAAGGACAAGGAGATACGCAGTATTTT	CASSQGQGDTQYF
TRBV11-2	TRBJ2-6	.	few	TGTGCCAGCAGCTTAGAGGGATCTGGGGCCAACGTCCTGACTTTC	CASSLEGSGANVLTF
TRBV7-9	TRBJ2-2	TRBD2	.	TGTGCCAGCAGCTTGGAGGGACTAGCCCGCGCCGGGGAGCTGTTTTTT	CASSLEGLARAGELFF
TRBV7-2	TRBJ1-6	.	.	TGTGCCAGCAGCTTAGGGGTAGGGAAGGGCCGTTCACCCCTCCACTTT	CASSLGVGKGRSPLHF
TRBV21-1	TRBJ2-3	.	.	TGTGCCAGCAGCAAAGCGCATCGGGAGAGGGGCACAGATACGCAGTATTTT	CASSKAHRERGTDTQYF
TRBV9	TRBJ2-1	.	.	TGTGCCAGCAGCCCGAGCCACTATCTCTCCTACAATGAGCAGTTCTTC	CASSPSHYLSYNEQFF
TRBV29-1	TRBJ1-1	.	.	TGCAGCGTTGCGGAGGGACTGAACACTGAAGCTTTCTTT	CSVAEGLNTEAFF
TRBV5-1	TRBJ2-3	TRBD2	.	TGCGCCAGCAGCTTCTTAGCGGGAGCAGATACGCAGTATTTT	CASSFLAGADTQYF
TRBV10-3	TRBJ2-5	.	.	TGTGCCATCTCCCTTGAGTCACAGGGAACGGGCTGGGGAGAGACCCAGTACTTC	CAISLESQGTGWGETQYF
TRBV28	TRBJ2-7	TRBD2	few	TGTGCCAGCAGTGACGGGACTAGCGGGAGGGCCTACGAGCAGTACTTC	CASSDGTSGRAYEQYF
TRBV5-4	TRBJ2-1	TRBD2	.	TGTGCCAGCAGCAAATATAGCGGGAGGTCTGGGGATGAGCAGTTCTTC	CASSKYSGRSGDEQFF
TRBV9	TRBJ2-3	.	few	TGTGCCAGCAGCGTAGTTCTAGTGGGTACAGATACGCAGTATTTT	CASSVVLVGTDTQYF
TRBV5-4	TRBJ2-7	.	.	TGTGCCAGCAGCTTGGTCGGGGACGAGCAGTACTTC	CASSLVGDEQYF
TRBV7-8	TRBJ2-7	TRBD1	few	TGTGCCAGCAGCTTCCGGGACAGGGGTTACGAGCAGTACTTC	CASSFRDRGYEQYF
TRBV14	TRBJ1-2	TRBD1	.	TGTGCCAGCAGCCCATCAGGGGGAGGAAACTATGGCTACACCTTC	CASSPSGGGNYGYTF
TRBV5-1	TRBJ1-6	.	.	TGCGCCAGCAGACCGGACGGGGTAAATTCACCCCTCCACTTT	CASRPDGVNSPLHF
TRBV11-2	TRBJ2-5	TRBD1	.	TGTGCCAGCAGCTTATCAGGCCCAGGGGGAGAGACCCAGTACTTC	CASSLSGPGGETQYF
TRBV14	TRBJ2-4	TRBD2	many	TGTGCCAGCAGCCAAGAATGGGGAGGGCGCGGCATTCAGTACTTC	CASSQEWGGRGIQYF
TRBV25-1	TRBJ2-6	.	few	TGTGCCAGCAGGGGTACGGGGGCCAACGTCCTGACTTTC	CASRGTGANVLTF
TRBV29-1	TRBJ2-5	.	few	TGCAGCGTTGACAGACTGGCAGGGCAAGAGACCCAGTACTTC	CSVDRLAGQETQYF
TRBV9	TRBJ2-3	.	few	TGTGCCAGCAGCGTAGCTACCGGGGGACGCACAGATACGCAGTATTTT	CASSVATGGRTDTQYF
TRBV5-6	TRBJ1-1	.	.	TGTGCCAGCAGCTTGTGGAGGTTTATGAACACTGAAGCTTTCTTT	CASSLWRFMNTEAFF
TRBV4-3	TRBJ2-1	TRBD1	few	TGCGCCAGCAGCCAAGATCAGATGGGACAGGGGCATGAGCAGTTCTTC	CASSQDQMGQGHEQFF
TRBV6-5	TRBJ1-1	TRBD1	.	TGTGCCAGCAGTTTCGCGGACAGGGGGCGGACTGAAGCTTTCTTT	CASSFADRGRTEAFF
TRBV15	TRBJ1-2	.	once	TGTGCCACCAGCAGAGTAGGCGGCCGAAACTATGGCTACACCTTC	CATSRVGGRNYGYTF
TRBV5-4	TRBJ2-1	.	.	TGTGCCAGCAGTTCTGCGGGGGCCCCCTACAATGAGCAGTTCTTC	CASSSAGAPYNEQFF
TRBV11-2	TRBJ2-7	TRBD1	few	TGTGCCAGCAGCTTAGCCGGGACAGGGAGCTCCTACGAGCAGTACTTC	CASSLAGTGSSYEQYF
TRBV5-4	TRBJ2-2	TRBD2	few	TGTGCCAGCAGCTTGGAAAGCGGGAGCACCGGGGAGCTGTTTTTT	CASSLESGSTGELFF
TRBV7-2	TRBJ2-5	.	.	TGTGCCAGCAGCTTGTGGTGGGGTGAAGAGACCCAGTACTTC	CASSLWWGEETQYF
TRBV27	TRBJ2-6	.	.	TGTGCCAGCAGTTTAGGTTTAGGGACTGGGGCCAACGTCCTGACTTTC	CASSLGLGTGANVLTF
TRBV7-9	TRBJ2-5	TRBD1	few	TGTGCCAGCAGCGCCGGACAGGGGGTGTATGAGACCCAGTACTTC	CASSAGQGVYETQYF
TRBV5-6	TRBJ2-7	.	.	TGTGCCAGCAGCTTGGACATTGTCTCCTACGAGCAGTACTTC	CASSLDIVSYEQYF
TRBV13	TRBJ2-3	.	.	TGTGCCAGCAGCCCCCGCCCCGGCACAGATACGCAGTATTTT	CASSPRPGTDTQYF
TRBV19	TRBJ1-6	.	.	TGTGCCAGTAGTCGGGGTGAGTCACCCCTCCACTTT	CASSRGESPLHF
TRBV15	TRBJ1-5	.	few	TGTGCCACCAGCAGAGATCCGGTCTCCCCTGGGTTTAGCAATCAGCCCCAGCATTTT	CATSRDPVSPGFSNQPQHF